This record covers a single T cell receptor beta chain. Its antigen is not known. Other DNA sequences in the same sample also yield this CDR3. This specimen belongs to a study of cytomegalovirus exposure and HLA in healthy donors. Study-wide findings and caveats: A cluster of highly shared sequence variants was likely a sequencing artifact. The sole available immune exposure information was CMV serostatus.

Healthy bone marrow donors made up the donors. The CDR3 has 14 residues. Trimming at V came to 1 base and at J to 1 base, leaving 1 base not matched to a gene. The germline V gene encodes CDR1 KGHSH and CDR2 LQKENI. The primer mix had 60 Vbeta and 13 Jbeta primers. Produced via immunoSEQ multiplex PCR; TCRdb's table is partial and in-frame only. Seen here are fewer than 200,000 clones, approximately 80% observed once, and the top ten hold 2% to 2.5%. The sample consisted of PBMCs. This rearrangement joins TRBV18 to TRBJ2-7; 7 nucleotides align to TRBD1. This receptor was identified in a man aged 55 to 70 in good health and CMV-seronegative. Here the CDR3 reads CASSPLGQSYEQYF. The CDR3 nucleotides are TGTGCCAGCTCACCACTGGGACAGTCCTACGAGCAGTACTTC.